A single sample gave rise to the 18 T cell receptor beta chains below, sequenced in a study of brain metastases from non-small cell lung cancer. The data were produced by immunoSEQ multiplex PCR, yet TCRdb's version contains in-frame clones alone and is incomplete. The sample lists about 2,800 clones; around 82% were seen once. Sequencing used primary lung tumor tissue. These receptors originate from a donor older than 35 with non-small cell lung cancer.

V usage is TRBV11-3 and J usage is TRBJ2-7, with TRBD2 identical over 16 bases. The CDR3 is 18 residues long. After removal of 7 bases from V and 9 bases from J, the junction contained 18 bases not matched to a gene. In germline, CDR1 is SGHNT, CDR2 YENEEA. CDR3 sequence (DNA): TGTGCCAGCACCTCCCCGGGACTAGCGGGAGGGCCCCCATTTGTGCAGTACTTC. Its translation: CASTSPGLAGGPPFVQYF.

The J gene is TRBJ2-7, the V gene TRBV28; no clear D. Trimming left V 5 bases short and J 6 bases short, with 8 bases between. Germline CDR1 and CDR2: MDHEN and SYDVKM. This CDR3 contains 11 residues. This chain's CDR3 is CASSTSSEQYF. CDR3 bases: TGTGCCAGCAGTACCAGTAGCGAGCAGTACTTC.

The chain is built from TRBV5-6 and TRBJ2-7; 9 bases fit TRBD2. The length of the CDR3 is 15 residues. From germline, CDR1 is SGHDT and CDR2 YYEEEE. V was pared by 2 bases and J by 0 bases, with 3 bases of the junction left unmatched. The CDR3 coding sequence is TGTGCCAGCAGCTTCCCGACTAGCGGCTCCTACGAGCAGTACTTC. Its translation: CASSFPTSGSYEQYF.

The genes are TRBV6-5 and TRBJ2-7; 10 bases match TRBD2. Germline V gene lookup returns CDR1 MNHEY and CDR2 SVGAGI. V lost 0 bases, J lost 5 bases, and 7 bases stayed unmatched. The CDR3 runs 16 residues. CDR3 amino acids: CASSYSTLAGFDEQYF. DNA for the CDR3: TGTGCCAGCAGTTACTCGACACTAGCGGGATTCGACGAGCAGTACTTC.

The chain joins TRBV14 to TRBJ1-2; D is unresolved. The CDR3 has 13 amino acids. Per germline, CDR1 SGHDN and CDR2 FVKESK. Trimming removed 4 bases from V and 11 bases from J, with 17 bases in between. The DNA of the CDR3 is TGTGCCAGCAGCCCTAGGACGGACCTCGGGTACACCTTC. Encoded protein: CASSPRTDLGYTF.

The chain has TRBV6-5 and TRBJ1-5; TRBD1 is a possible D gene (6 bases). CDR1 and CDR2 (germline): MNHEY, SVGAGI. Trimming took 4 bases from V and 4 from J, leaving 14 bases between them. The CDR3 contains 15 residues. The CDR3 is CASSSNRVGNQPQHF. The CDR3 DNA is TGTGCCAGCAGTTCTAACAGGGTGGGTAATCAGCCCCAGCATTTT.

The chain links TRBV2 to TRBJ2-7, with 8 bases aligning to TRBD2. Germline assignment: CDR1 SNHLY and CDR2 FYNNEI. V trimming: 4 bases; J trimming: 5 bases; junction bases outside the gene matches: 4. The CDR3 extends over 13 amino acids. CDR3 residues: CASSGLAGDEQYF. CDR3 sequence (DNA): TGTGCCAGCAGTGGGCTAGCGGGTGACGAGCAGTACTTC.

This clone was recorded only once. The gene calls are TRBV6-5 and TRBJ2-5; 7 bases map to TRBD1. V trimming: 6 bases; J trimming: 5 bases; junction bases outside the gene matches: 6. CDR3 size: 13 residues. Germline V gene data show CDR1 as MNHEY and CDR2 as SVGAGI. This CDR3 is CASRRTGAETQYF. The CDR3 DNA follows: TGTGCCAGCAGGCGTACAGGGGCGGAGACCCAGTACTTC.

The chain recombines TRBV2 with TRBJ2-6; D unresolved. V lost 7 bases and J lost 0, with 4 bases in between. The germline V gene encodes CDR1 SNHLY and CDR2 FYNNEI. There are 13 residues in the CDR3. This CDR3 is CASKYSGANVLTF. CDR3 bases: TGTGCCAGCAAGTACTCTGGGGCCAACGTCCTGACTTTC.

As DNA, the CDR3 is TGTGCCTGCGCCGGGACTAGCGGAACCTACGAGCAGTACTTC. Protein: CACAGTSGTYEQYF. The chain uses TRBV30 and TRBJ2-7, with 11 bases that match TRBD2. This CDR3 spans 14 amino acids. Trimming took 6 bases from V and 2 from J; bases not matched to a gene: 6. Looked up from germline, CDR1 is GTSNPN and CDR2 is SVGIG (reference sequence).

This chain connects TRBV7-2 to TRBJ2-6; D is unresolved. Per germline, CDR1 SGHTA and CDR2 FQGNSA. V was shortened by 7 bases and J by 0 bases, with 7 bases between the two germline ends. This CDR3 comprises 14 residues. In DNA form, the CDR3 reads TGTGCCAGCACCCCTCGCTCTGGGGCCAACGTCCTGACTTTC. Translated: CASTPRSGANVLTF.

On this clone: One end of the junction does not line up with germline, which may come from a read error. Other DNA sequences within the sample encode an identical CDR3. The V gene is TRBV7-2, the J gene TRBJ2-1; 8 nucleotides line up with TRBD2. CDR3 length: 13 residues. Germline V gene data show CDR1 as SGHTA and CDR2 as FQGNSA. CDR3 amino acids: CASSLESGLAVFF. In nucleotides, the CDR3 is TGTGCTAGCAGCTTAGAGTCTGGACTAGCAGTGTTCTTC. The full variable domain, rest sourced from reference TRBV7-2 and TRBJ2-1, is GAGVSQSPSNKVTEKGKDVELRCDPISGHTALYWYRQSLGQGLEFLIYFQGNSAPDKSGLPSDRFSAERTGGSVSTLTIQRTQQEDSAVYLCASSLESGLAVFFGPGTRLTVL.

The V call is TRBV30, the J call TRBJ1-3; D not certain. Germline CDR1 and CDR2: GTSNPN and SVGIG (reference sequence). The CDR3 spans 14 residues. V was clipped by 0 bases and J by 4 bases, with 10 bases between them. For the CDR3, the DNA is TGTGCCTGGAGTGTAGAGGCGGGCGGAAACACCATATATTTT. Translation: CAWSVEAGGNTIYF.

This clone showed up just a few times. This chain links TRBV27 with TRBJ1-5; D not resolved. The CDR3 runs 14 residues. CDR1 is MNHEY, CDR2 SMNVEV, per germline (reference sequence). The V end lost 2 bases, the J end lost 2 bases, and 7 bases lay between the germline ends. CDR3 loop: CASSLRQGNQPQHF. The CDR3 coding sequence is TGTGCCAGCAGTTTAAGGCAGGGCAATCAGCCCCAGCATTTT.

The V call is TRBV10-3, the J call TRBJ1-6; D ambiguous. The ends were cut back, 2 bases at V and 7 bases at J, with 6 bases in the middle. CDR1 is ENHRY and CDR2 is SYGVKD in the germline V gene. The CDR3 spans 13 residues. CDR3 residues: CAISEAGNSPLHF. Written as DNA, the CDR3 is TGTGCCATCAGTGAGGCGGGGAATTCACCCCTCCACTTT.

Concerning this clone: This same CDR3 is encoded by further DNA sequences in the sample. V usage is TRBV6-4 and J usage is TRBJ2-3, with 8 bases that match TRBD1. J was trimmed by 4 bases and V by 0 bases; bases with no gene match: 6. Germline V gives CDR1 MRHNA, CDR2 SNTAGT. The CDR3 extends over 16 amino acids. This chain's CDR3 is CASSDSTGTGSDTQYF. For the CDR3, the DNA is TGTGCCAGCAGTGACTCGACCGGGACAGGATCAGATACGCAGTATTTT.

This sequence joins TRBV15 and TRBJ2-5; 8 nucleotides agree with TRBD2. This CDR3 comprises 18 residues. The germline CDR1 and CDR2 sequences are LNHNV and YYDKDF (reference sequence). V lost 2 bases to trimming and J lost 1 base; unmatched junction nucleotides: 12. The CDR3 here is CATSRTAPGLAGQETQYF. Written as DNA, the CDR3 is TGTGCCACCAGCAGAACCGCGCCCGGGCTAGCGGGCCAAGAGACCCAGTACTTC.

The chain recombines TRBV14 with TRBJ1-3; D ambiguous. The CDR3 totals 15 residues. The germline CDR1 and CDR2 sequences are SGHDN and FVKESK. The V and J ends lost 0 bases and 0 bases respectively, with 6 bases between them. DNA of the CDR3: TGTGCCAGCAGCCAAGAGTATCGCTCTGGAAACACCATATATTTT. Encoded protein: CASSQEYRSGNTIYF.